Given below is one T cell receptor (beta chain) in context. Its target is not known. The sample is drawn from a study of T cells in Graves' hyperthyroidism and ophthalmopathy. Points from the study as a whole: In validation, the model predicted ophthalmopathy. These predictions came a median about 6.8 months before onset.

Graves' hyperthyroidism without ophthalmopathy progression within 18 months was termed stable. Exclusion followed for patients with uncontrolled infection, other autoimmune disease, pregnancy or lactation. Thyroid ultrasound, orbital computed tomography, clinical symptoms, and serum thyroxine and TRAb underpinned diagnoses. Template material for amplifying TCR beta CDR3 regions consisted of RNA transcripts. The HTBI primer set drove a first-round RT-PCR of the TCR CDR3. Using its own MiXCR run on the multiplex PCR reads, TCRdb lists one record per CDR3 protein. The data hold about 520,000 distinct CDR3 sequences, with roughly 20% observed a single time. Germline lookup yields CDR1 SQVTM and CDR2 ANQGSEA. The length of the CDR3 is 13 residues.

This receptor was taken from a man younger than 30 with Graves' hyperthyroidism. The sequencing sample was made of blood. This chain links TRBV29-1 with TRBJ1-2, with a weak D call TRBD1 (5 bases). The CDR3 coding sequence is TGCCTGACCTCGGGGGGGGCTAACTATGGCTACACCTTC. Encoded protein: CLTSGGANYGYTF.